These 16 T cell receptor beta chains were all obtained from the same sample, sequenced in a study of T cell responses to AZD1222 COVID-19 vaccine. Assay: immunoSEQ multiplex PCR; the TCRdb copy retains only in-frame clones and omits some. The data contain some 78,000 clones, around four fifths of them singletons. The input for sequencing was peripheral blood, taken 28 days after the second AZD1222 dose. Receptor source: an adult who received the AZD1222 COVID-19 vaccine.

The rearrangement links TRBV28 to TRBJ2-5, with 8 nucleotides matching TRBD1. V shed 6 bases and J 3 bases; nucleotides not matched to a gene: 3. The CDR3 is 13 amino acids. Germline CDR1 MDHEN, CDR2 SYDVKM. This CDR3 reads CASRRTGKETQYF. In nucleotides, the CDR3 is TGTGCCAGCAGGCGGACAGGGAAAGAGACCCAGTACTTC.

The rearrangement joins TRBV7-3 to TRBJ2-6; 8 bases map to TRBD1. The CDR3 is 17 residues long. CDR1 is SGHTA, CDR2 FQGTGA, per germline. V was clipped by 8 bases and J by 4 bases; unmatched bases: 13. In DNA form, the CDR3 reads TGTGCCAGCCGTCCCGGGGCGGGACAGGTGGGGGCCAACGTCCTGACTTTC. Residues: CASRPGAGQVGANVLTF.

This clone has just a few counts. Here the CDR3 reads CASSYGTLVNYGYTF. The CDR3 DNA is TGTGCCAGCAGTTACGGGACACTCGTCAACTATGGCTACACCTTC. The chain joins TRBV6-2 or TRBV6-3 to TRBJ1-2; D is possibly TRBD1 (6 bases). Trimming shortened V by 2 bases and J by 2 bases, and 12 bases separated the two germline ends. Germline V gives CDR1 MNHEY, CDR2 SVGEGT. This CDR3 contains 15 residues.

The J gene is TRBJ2-7, the V gene TRBV4-2; 7 bases agree with TRBD2. The germline V gene has CDR1 LGHNA and CDR2 YNFKEQ. V was clipped by 0 bases and J by 2 bases; unmatched bases: 13. The CDR3 sequence is 18 residues long. The CDR3 spells CASSQEGRGGRDPYEQYF. The CDR3 DNA reads as TGTGCCAGCAGCCAAGAGGGTAGAGGAGGGAGGGACCCCTACGAGCAGTACTTC.

DNA of the CDR3: TGTGCCAGTAATCCGGGGGGCTATCAGCCCCAGCATTTT. Its protein product is CASNPGGYQPQHF. The chain combines TRBV19 with TRBJ1-5, with D maybe TRBD1 (6 bases). Trimming shortened V by 7 bases and J by 5 bases, and 12 bases separated the two germline ends. CDR1 and CDR2 from the germline V gene are LNHDA and SQIVND (reference sequence). The CDR3 contains 13 residues.

This chain links TRBV19 with TRBJ2-4; perhaps TRBD2 as D (6 bases). The CDR3 runs 14 residues. The germline CDR1 and CDR2 sequences are LNHDA and SQIVND (reference sequence). Trimming took off 3 bases at V and 3 bases at J, with 9 bases between the two ends. The CDR3 loop is CASSISGGKNIQYF. In nucleotides, the CDR3 is TGTGCCAGTAGTATCTCCGGGGGCAAAAACATTCAGTACTTC.

This clone was detected only a few times. The chain is built from TRBV15 and TRBJ2-7, with 10 positions matching TRBD1. In germline, CDR1 is LNHNV, CDR2 YYDKDF (reference sequence). V dropped 3 bases and J dropped 4; count of bases not matched to a gene: 15. The CDR3 length is 18 residues. This CDR3 reads CATSRSRDRGLPQYEQYF. In nucleotides, the CDR3 is TGTGCCACCAGCAGGTCCCGGGACAGGGGACTTCCACAATACGAGCAGTACTTC.

This clone was found once. The rearrangement joins TRBV11-3 to TRBJ2-2; 12 bases match TRBD2. In germline, CDR1 is SGHNT, CDR2 YENEEA. The J segment lost 1 base and the V segment lost 5 bases, leaving 11 bases of the junction unmatched. The length of the CDR3 is 19 residues. The CDR3 nucleotides read TGTGCCAGCAGCCTATTTTGGACTAGCGGGACTGAGAACACCGGGGAGCTGTTTTTT. This sequence encodes CASSLFWTSGTENTGELFF. The whole variable domain, filled in from reference TRBV11-3 and TRBJ2-2, reads EAGVVQSPRYKIIEKKQPVAFWCNPISGHNTLYWYLQNLGQGPELLIRYENEEAVDDSQLPKDRFSAERLKGVDSTLKIQPAELGDSAVYLCASSLFWTSGTENTGELFFGEGSRLTVL.

The chain recombines TRBV28 with TRBJ1-2; TRBD1 is a possible D gene (5 bases). Trimming cost V 2 bases and J 3 bases, with 13 bases left between them. CDR1 and CDR2 from the germline V gene are MDHEN and SYDVKM. The CDR3 length is 15 residues. DNA of the CDR3: TGTGCCAGCAGTTTAAAGGCAGGGCGCTACTATGGCTACACCTTC. This encodes CASSLKAGRYYGYTF.

The rearrangement links TRBV12-3 or TRBV12-4 to TRBJ1-1; TRBD1 matches at 7 bases. With 5 bases clipped from V and 5 bases from J, the junction kept 5 bases outside the gene matches. The CDR3 has 13 amino acids. CDR3 bases: TGTGCCAGCAGTACAGGGGCGCGGACTGAAGCTTTCTTT. Its translation: CASSTGARTEAFF.

This clone was detected once. The CDR3 DNA is TGTGCCAGCAGCTTGGTGGGCAGGGACACCGGGGAGCTGTTTTTT. It is translated as CASSLVGRDTGELFF. This sequence joins TRBV5-5 and TRBJ2-2; D is possibly TRBD1 (5 bases). CDR3 size: 15 residues. Germline V gene lookup returns CDR1 SGHKS and CDR2 YYEKEE (reference sequence). V was trimmed by 0 bases and J by 3 bases, leaving 9 bases between them.

This clone has a single count. V gene TRBV3-1 (or the pseudogene TRBV3-2) combines with J gene TRBJ2-1; 7 bases align to TRBD1. Germline V lookup: CDR1 LGHDT, CDR2 YNNKEL (reference sequence). With 0 bases clipped from V and 7 bases from J, the junction kept 9 bases outside the gene matches. CDR3 length equals 16 residues. The CDR3 nucleotides are TGTGCCAGCAGCCAAGAAGGGGGCAGGGGGTGGAATGAGCAGTTCTTC. It encodes CASSQEGGRGWNEQFF.

V usage is TRBV9 and J usage is TRBJ1-2; 7 bases fit TRBD1. CDR3 length equals 14 residues. The J segment lost 7 bases and the V segment lost 3 bases, leaving 9 bases of the junction unmatched. Germline V gene lookup returns CDR1 SGDLS and CDR2 YYNGEE. The CDR3 nucleotides are TGTGCCAGCAGCGAGTTCAGGGGGGCGGGTGGCTACACCTTC. As protein: CASSEFRGAGGYTF.

The rearrangement joins TRBV7-2 to TRBJ2-4, with a possible D match to TRBD1 (5 bases). The germline V gene encodes CDR1 SGHTA and CDR2 FQGNSA. The germline V and J ends were trimmed by 5 bases and 9 bases, with 23 bases remaining between them. There are 16 residues in the CDR3. In DNA, the CDR3 is TGTGCCAGCAGCCGGGTGTATGGCGACCTTGGGGCCATTCAGTACTTC. Translated: CASSRVYGDLGAIQYF.

This chain links TRBV3-1 (or the pseudogene TRBV3-2) with TRBJ1-6; D remains unclear. The CDR3 extends over 14 amino acids. From germline, CDR1 is LGHDT and CDR2 YNNKEL (reference sequence). The V gene lost 8 bases and the J gene lost 5 bases, with 13 bases spanning the gap. CDR3 sequence reads: CASVGTENNSPLHF. The CDR3 coding sequence is TGTGCCAGCGTGGGAACAGAGAATAATTCACCCCTCCACTTT.

This chain joins TRBV20-1 and TRBJ2-5; 9 nucleotides agree with TRBD1. V was pared by 3 bases and J by 1 base, with 6 bases of the junction left unmatched. CDR3 length equals 15 residues. Germline V gives CDR1 DFQATT, CDR2 SNEGSKA (reference sequence). The CDR3 here is CSASRRTGVQETQYF. The CDR3 DNA is TGCAGTGCTAGTAGGAGGACAGGGGTCCAAGAGACCCAGTACTTC.